Listed below are T cell receptor beta chains from one sample, sequenced in a study of regulatory T cells in long-lasting Graves disease. MiXCR, applied by TCRdb to the multiplex PCR reads, yields one record per CDR3 protein. The profile shows about 660,000 distinct CDR3 sequences, roughly 30% of them singletons. The sample consisted of peripheral blood mononuclear cells (PBMCs), taken when the disease was refractory, from a patient treated with antithyroid drugs. The receptors shown here come from a female donor with Graves disease. Each CDR3 is given without its conserved first and last residue.

j_call | v_call | cdr3_aa
TRBJ1-1 | TRBV28 | ASRWMTGENTEAF
TRBJ1-1 | TRBV6-1 | VSRLNTEAF
TRBJ1-3 | TRBV29-1 | SVVTISGNTIY
TRBJ1-2 | TRBV10-3 | AISEEGNYGYT
TRBJ1-2 | TRBV9 | ASSVPGTGHGYT
TRBJ1-4 | TRBV6-1 | AIGSTYEKLF
TRBJ2-2 | TRBV5-1 | ASSRLTSGRAGGAGELF
TRBJ2-7 | TRBV10-3 | AITRTSGRGYEQY
TRBJ2-5 | TRBV6-1 | ASSGTKETQY
TRBJ2-5 | TRBV13 | ASSSLRLAGGPETQY
TRBJ2-7 | TRBV5-1 | ASSLAEGLSYEQY
TRBJ2-5 | TRBV29-1 | SYHRGLEETQY
TRBJ1-1 | TRBV6-1 | ASSEPGGDTEAF
TRBJ1-4 | TRBV30 | AWSGVSPNEKLF
TRBJ2-1 | TRBV20-1 | SANRALSNEQF
TRBJ1-1 | TRBV20-1 | SARGKENTEAF
TRBJ2-3 | TRBV2 | ASRKEYYADTQY